These 28 T cell receptor beta chains were sequenced from one sample in a study of T cell responses to AZD1222 COVID-19 vaccine. Sequencing used immunoSEQ multiplex PCR; TCRdb keeps in-frame clones, though not all of them. This sample has tens of thousands of clones; roughly 88% occur once, and the top ten carry approximately 9%. Source: peripheral blood, taken on day 0 of AZD1222 vaccination. All receptors come from an adult in good health.

This clone was counted between two and nine times. The gene calls are TRBV30 and TRBJ1-2; D is unresolved. Per germline, CDR1 GTSNPN and CDR2 SVGIG (reference sequence). Trimming shortened V by 5 bases and J by 5 bases, and 18 bases separated the two germline ends. The CDR3 is made up of 14 amino acids. CDR3 in amino acids: CAWGRGEGEYGYTF. The CDR3 DNA reads TGTGCCTGGGGGCGCGGGGAAGGAGAATATGGCTACACCTTC.

This chain links TRBV5-1 with TRBJ2-7; 9 nucleotides line up with TRBD1. The CDR3 contains 15 residues. Unmatched junction bases numbered 8, after V lost 4 bases and J lost 3 bases. From germline, CDR1 is SGHRS and CDR2 YFSETQ. Here the CDR3 reads CASSPQGTGFYEQYF. In nucleotides, the CDR3 is TGCGCCAGCAGCCCGCAGGGGACAGGGTTCTACGAGCAGTACTTC.

The chain couples TRBV4-2 to TRBJ2-6; D call uncertain. Germline lookup yields CDR1 LGHNA and CDR2 YNFKEQ. Trimming cost V 0 bases and J 1 base, with 16 bases left between them. The CDR3 length is 19 residues. CDR3 nucleotide sequence: TGTGCCAGCAGCCAAGATCCCCCGGGCCTAGGTTCTGGGGCCAACGTCCTGACTTTC. It specifies CASSQDPPGLGSGANVLTF.

The V gene is TRBV7-8, the J gene TRBJ2-7; D is unresolved. The germline V gene encodes CDR1 SGHVS and CDR2 FQNEAQ. CDR3 size: 11 residues. The germline V and J ends were trimmed by 2 bases and 4 bases, with 3 bases remaining between them. The DNA for the CDR3 is TGTGCCAGCAGCTTAAAATACGAGCAGTACTTC. This sequence encodes CASSLKYEQYF.

The chain links TRBV10-3 to TRBJ1-3, with TRBD1 matching over 8 bases. V shed 1 base, J shed 0 bases, and the junction held 5 bases outside the gene matches. The germline V gene encodes CDR1 ENHRY and CDR2 SYGVKD. This CDR3 contains 17 residues. CDR3 in DNA: TGTGCCATCAGTGAGTTGAGGGACAGGAGCTCTGGAAACACCATATATTTT. This translates into CAISELRDRSSGNTIYF.

V and J are TRBV7-2 and TRBJ1-1; a possible D gene is TRBD1 (5 bases). The CDR3 is 14 amino acids. V was clipped by 4 bases and J by 1 base, with 10 bases between them. The germline gives CDR1 SGHTA, CDR2 FQGNSA. CDR3 in amino acids: CASSWGLWNTEAFF. The CDR3 coding sequence is TGTGCCAGCAGCTGGGGACTTTGGAACACTGAAGCTTTCTTT.

V usage is TRBV10-3 and J usage is TRBJ2-2; 8 bases line up with TRBD2. Germline V gene data show CDR1 as ENHRY and CDR2 as SYGVKD. The ends lost 10 bases at V and 4 bases at J; junction bases unmatched: 5. The CDR3 spans 13 residues. CDR3 loop: CATGGLPTGELFF. Written as DNA, the CDR3 is TGTGCCACGGGGGGGCTCCCCACCGGGGAGCTGTTTTTT.

The V and J genes are TRBV18 and TRBJ1-4; 8 nucleotides align to TRBD1. Germline CDR1 KGHSH, CDR2 LQKENI. The V and J ends lost 5 bases and 8 bases, in that order; junction bases with no gene match: 10. This CDR3 region has 15 residues. DNA for the CDR3: TGTGCCAGCTCATCGTACGGACAGGGAGGGGAAAAACTGTTTTTT. It is translated as CASSSYGQGGEKLFF.

J is TRBJ1-1 and V is TRBV27; D uncertain. Trimming pared 5 bases from V and 11 bases from J, leaving 18 bases between. The CDR3 runs 13 residues. The germline V gene encodes CDR1 MNHEY and CDR2 SMNVEV (reference sequence). CDR3 DNA: TGTGCCAGCAGTCCCAAAGGGTGGGGATATGCTTTCTTT. Amino acids: CASSPKGWGYAFF.

The chain has TRBV4-1 and TRBJ1-5, with TRBD1 identical over 7 bases. J was trimmed by 0 bases and V by 7 bases; bases with no gene match: 6. Germline CDR1 MGHRA, CDR2 YSYEKL. This CDR3 has 15 residues. The DNA of the CDR3 is TGCGCCAGCACAACCCGACAGGGTAGCAATCAGCCCCAGCATTTT. It translates to CASTTRQGSNQPQHF.

V gene TRBV2 combines with J gene TRBJ2-7, with D unclear. Per germline, CDR1 SNHLY and CDR2 FYNNEI. The CDR3 consists of 11 residues. V lost 3 bases and J lost 7, with 7 bases in between. In DNA form, the CDR3 reads TGTGCCAGCAGTGACGGCGGAGAGCAGTACTTC. Translation gives CASSDGGEQYF.

The rearrangement uses TRBV7-6 and TRBJ2-3; D gene uncertain. The CDR3 has 18 amino acids. Looked up from germline, CDR1 is SGHVS and CDR2 is FNYEAQ. Trimming took 0 bases from V and 0 from J, leaving 16 bases between them. In DNA form, the CDR3 reads TGTGCCAGCAGCTTAGCTCACCCTAGGCTTTCTAGCACAGATACGCAGTATTTT. It specifies CASSLAHPRLSSTDTQYF.

The chain couples TRBV6-1 to TRBJ2-7; the D gene is possibly TRBD1 (5 bases). Germline values: CDR1 MNHNS, CDR2 SASEGT. The CDR3 has 14 amino acids. V was trimmed by 2 bases and J by 2 bases, leaving 10 bases between them. CDR3 coding DNA: TGTGCCAGCAGTGAACCGACAGAGACCTACGAGCAGTACTTC. Protein sequence: CASSEPTETYEQYF.

The chain uses TRBV9 and TRBJ2-3; 13 nucleotides align to TRBD2. The V gene end was trimmed by 4 bases and the J gene end by 1 base; junction bases not matched to a gene: 9. The CDR3 extends over 18 amino acids. Germline CDR1 and CDR2: SGDLS and YYNGEE. CDR3 DNA sequence: TGTGCCAGCAGCCTAACTAGCGGGGGGGCCTCTGGCACAGATACGCAGTATTTT. This codes for CASSLTSGGASGTDTQYF.

The genes are TRBV20-1 and TRBJ1-2; D gene unclear. The CDR3 has 11 residues. Deletions cut 7 bases from V and 2 bases from J, with 8 bases between. CDR1 DFQATT and CDR2 SNEGSKA come from the germline V gene (reference sequence). The CDR3 here is CSGKGNYGYTF. The CDR3 DNA reads TGCAGTGGGAAAGGGAACTATGGCTACACCTTC.

The V and J genes are TRBV2 and TRBJ1-4; no reliable D call. CDR3 size: 12 residues. Germline V gene data show CDR1 as SNHLY and CDR2 as FYNNEI. Trimming removed 7 bases from V and 7 bases from J, with 10 bases in between. As DNA, the CDR3 is TGTGCCAGCACACCTCAAGGTGAAAAACTGTTTTTT. It yields the protein CASTPQGEKLFF.

The genes are TRBV18 and TRBJ1-1; 9 nucleotides align to TRBD1. The junction had 9 bases not matched to a gene; V was cut back by 6 bases and J by 7 bases. Germline values: CDR1 KGHSH, CDR2 LQKENI. The CDR3 consists of 14 residues. This chain's CDR3 is CASSSVPGQGEAFF. In nucleotides, the CDR3 is TGTGCCAGCTCTTCCGTACCGGGACAGGGTGAAGCTTTCTTT.

V usage is TRBV19 and J usage is TRBJ1-5; no clear D gene. Per germline, CDR1 LNHDA and CDR2 SQIVND (reference sequence). V was trimmed by 3 bases and J by 6 bases, leaving 9 bases between them. The CDR3 runs to 13 residues. As DNA, the CDR3 is TGTGCCAGTAGTATTGGGGTAGTTCAGCCCCAGCATTTT. Residues: CASSIGVVQPQHF.

The V and J genes are TRBV12-5 and TRBJ2-1; D is perhaps TRBD1 or TRBD2 (6 bases each). Germline loops: CDR1 LGHNT, CDR2 FRNRAP. This CDR3 is 13 amino acids long. Trimming shortened V by 0 bases and J by 15 bases, and 15 bases separated the two germline ends. The CDR3 DNA sequence: TGTGCTAGTGGTTTGGTAGGGGGACTTCCGCCGTTCTTC. Translation gives CASGLVGGLPPFF. Full variable domain (remainder filled in from reference TRBV12-5 and TRBJ2-1): DARVTQTPRHKVTEMGQEVTMRCQPILGHNTVFWYRQTMMQGLELLAYFRNRAPLDDSGMPKDRFSAEMPDATLATLKIQPSEPRDSAVYFCASGLVGGLPPFFGPGTRLTVL.

V usage is TRBV5-1 and J usage is TRBJ1-1; 8 positions agree with TRBD1. Per the germline V gene, CDR1 is SGHRS and CDR2 is YFSETQ. This CDR3 comprises 16 residues. V was clipped by 4 bases and J by 1 base; unmatched bases: 9. The CDR3 DNA reads as TGCGCCAGCAGCCAACGGTACAGGGGGTCGAACACTGAAGCTTTCTTT. It encodes CASSQRYRGSNTEAFF.

V gene TRBV2 combines with J gene TRBJ2-5; D is undetermined. CDR1 is SNHLY and CDR2 is FYNNEI in the germline V gene. CDR3 size: 13 residues. V was clipped by 7 bases and J by 1 base, with 10 bases between them. The CDR3 region has the DNA TGTGCCAGCAAAAGTGCGAGCCAAGAGACCCAGTACTTC. Translated, it gives CASKSASQETQYF.

This clone was seen just once. This sequence joins TRBV7-8 and TRBJ1-2; D perhaps matches TRBD1 (5 bases). Trimming stripped 1 base from V and 2 bases from J, with 17 bases between. Germline V gives CDR1 SGHVS, CDR2 FQNEAQ. This CDR3 contains 17 residues. The CDR3 DNA reads TGTGCCAGCAGCTTAGGGAGGGTCGGCAGGGTCAACTATGGCTACACCTTC. Amino acids: CASSLGRVGRVNYGYTF.

This sequence joins TRBV6-1 and TRBJ2-5, with D uncertain. CDR3 length: 15 residues. V was pared by 2 bases and J by 7 bases, with 17 bases between. The germline CDR1 and CDR2 sequences are MNHNS and SASEGT. The CDR3 protein is CASSEQRRYGGTQYF. CDR3 coding DNA: TGTGCCAGCAGTGAACAGAGACGGTACGGTGGGACCCAGTACTTC.

V and J are TRBV7-2 and TRBJ1-1; 9 bases map to TRBD1. After removal of 5 bases from V and 0 bases from J, the junction contained 10 bases not matched to a gene. This CDR3 is 17 amino acids long. The V gene's germline CDR1 is SGHTA and CDR2 FQGNSA. CDR3 sequence: CASSLRRTGALNTEAFF. In DNA, the CDR3 is TGTGCCAGCAGCCTACGACGGACAGGGGCCCTGAACACTGAAGCTTTCTTT.

This clone was detected a few times. The genes are TRBV28 and TRBJ2-7, with a tentative D call TRBD2 (6 bases). The CDR3 is 18 amino acids. From germline, CDR1 is MDHEN and CDR2 SYDVKM. The V gene lost 3 bases and the J gene lost 4 bases, with 25 bases spanning the gap. In DNA form, the CDR3 reads TGTGCCAGCAGTTTCCTAAAAATTATTGGGGGGAGTTGGTACGAGCAGTACTTC. Residues: CASSFLKIIGGSWYEQYF. Based on the CDR3 plus reference TRBV28 and TRBJ2-7, the full variable domain is DVKVTQSSRYLVKRTGEKVFLECVQDMDHENMFWYRQDPGLGLRLIYFSYDVKMKEKGDIPEGYSVSREKKERFSLILESASTNQTSMYLCASSFLKIIGGSWYEQYFGPGTRLTVT.

This chain joins TRBV5-1 and TRBJ1-1, with D possibly TRBD1 on 5 matching bases. Germline loops: CDR1 SGHRS, CDR2 YFSETQ. The CDR3 loop spans 16 amino acids. Trimming took 0 bases from V and 0 from J, leaving 12 bases between them. The CDR3 nucleotides read TGCGCCAGCAGCTTGGGGGGCTCGGGCATGAACACTGAAGCTTTCTTT. It specifies CASSLGGSGMNTEAFF.

The V gene is TRBV12-3 or TRBV12-4, the J gene TRBJ1-1; D not resolved. V lost 6 bases and J lost 4, with 12 bases in between. This CDR3 comprises 13 residues. The CDR3 coding sequence is TGTGCCAGCAGCCTCAAATTCGGCACTGAAGCTTTCTTT. This encodes CASSLKFGTEAFF.

The V and J genes are TRBV18 and TRBJ1-1, with a possible D match to TRBD1 (5 bases). V was pared by 4 bases and J by 1 base, with 7 bases between. The length of the CDR3 is 13 residues. Germline-derived CDR1 and CDR2 are KGHSH and LQKENI. The CDR3 DNA sequence: TGTGCCAGCTCACGGGGCGGGAACACTGAAGCTTTCTTT. Amino acid sequence: CASSRGGNTEAFF.